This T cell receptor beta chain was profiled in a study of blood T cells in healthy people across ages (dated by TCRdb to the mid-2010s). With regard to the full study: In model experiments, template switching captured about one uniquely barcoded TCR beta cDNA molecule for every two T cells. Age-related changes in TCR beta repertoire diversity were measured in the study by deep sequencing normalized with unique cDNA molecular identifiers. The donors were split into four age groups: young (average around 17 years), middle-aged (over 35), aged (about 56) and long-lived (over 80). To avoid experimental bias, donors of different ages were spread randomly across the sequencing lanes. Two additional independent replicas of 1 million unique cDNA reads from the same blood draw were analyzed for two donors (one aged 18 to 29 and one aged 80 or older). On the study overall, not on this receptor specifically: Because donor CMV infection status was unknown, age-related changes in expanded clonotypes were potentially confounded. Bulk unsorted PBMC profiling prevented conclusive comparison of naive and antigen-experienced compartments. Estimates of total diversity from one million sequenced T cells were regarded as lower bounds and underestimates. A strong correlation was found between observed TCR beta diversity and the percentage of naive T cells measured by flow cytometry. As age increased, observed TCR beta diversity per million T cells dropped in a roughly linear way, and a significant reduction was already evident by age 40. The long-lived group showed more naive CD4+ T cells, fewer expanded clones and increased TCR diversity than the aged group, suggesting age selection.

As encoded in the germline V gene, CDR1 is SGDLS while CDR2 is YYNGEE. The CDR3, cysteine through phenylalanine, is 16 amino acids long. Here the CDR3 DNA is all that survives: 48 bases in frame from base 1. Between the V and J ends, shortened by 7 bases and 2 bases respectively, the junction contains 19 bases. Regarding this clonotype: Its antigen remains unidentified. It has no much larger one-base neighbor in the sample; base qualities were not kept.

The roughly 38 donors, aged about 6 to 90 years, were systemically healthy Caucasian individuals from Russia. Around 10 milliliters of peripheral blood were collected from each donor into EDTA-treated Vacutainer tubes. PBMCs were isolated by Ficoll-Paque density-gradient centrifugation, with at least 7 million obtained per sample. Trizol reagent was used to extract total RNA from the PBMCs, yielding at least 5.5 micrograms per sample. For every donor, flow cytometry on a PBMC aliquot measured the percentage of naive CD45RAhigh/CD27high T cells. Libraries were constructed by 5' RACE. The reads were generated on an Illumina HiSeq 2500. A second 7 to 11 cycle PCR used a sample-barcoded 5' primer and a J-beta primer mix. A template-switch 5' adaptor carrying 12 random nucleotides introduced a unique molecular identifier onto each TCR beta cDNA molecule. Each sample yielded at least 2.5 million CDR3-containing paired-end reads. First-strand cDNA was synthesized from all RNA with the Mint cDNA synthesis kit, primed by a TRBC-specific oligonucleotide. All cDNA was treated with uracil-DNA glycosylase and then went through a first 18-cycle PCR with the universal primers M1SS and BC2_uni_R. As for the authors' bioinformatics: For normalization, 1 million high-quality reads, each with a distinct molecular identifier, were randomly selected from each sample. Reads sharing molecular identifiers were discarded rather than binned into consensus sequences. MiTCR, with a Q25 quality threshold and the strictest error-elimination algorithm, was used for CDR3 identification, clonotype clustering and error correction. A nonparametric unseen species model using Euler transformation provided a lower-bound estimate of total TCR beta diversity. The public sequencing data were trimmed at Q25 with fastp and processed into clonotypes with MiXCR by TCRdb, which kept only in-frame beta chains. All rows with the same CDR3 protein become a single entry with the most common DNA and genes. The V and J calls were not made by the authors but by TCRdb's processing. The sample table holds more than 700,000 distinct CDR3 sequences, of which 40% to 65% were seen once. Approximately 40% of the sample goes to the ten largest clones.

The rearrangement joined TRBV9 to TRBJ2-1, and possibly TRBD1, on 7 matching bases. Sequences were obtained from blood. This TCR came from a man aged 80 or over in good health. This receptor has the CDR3 CASSQGGFGAYNEQFF. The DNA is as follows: TGTGCCAGCTCCCAGGGGGGTTTCGGCGCCTACAATGAGCAGTTCTTC.